This is a list of T cell receptor beta chains from one sample in a study of blood T cell repertoires in COVID-19. The table came from immunoSEQ multiplex PCR; TCRdb's copy has only in-frame clones and leaves some out. Of tens of thousands of clones in the sample, around 86% are singletons; the top ten hold about 3.5%. Sequencing used peripheral blood. These receptors originate from an elderly woman with acute or convalescent COVID-19. Both conserved end residues are part of each CDR3. D genes are given only for firm matches. Part of the rows lack a size; the others show once, few, many or a class for expanded clones.

NA TRBJ1-5 TRBV30 NA CAWSQAGGNQPQHF TGTGCCTGGAGTCAGGCGGGCGGCAATCAGCCCCAGCATTTT
once TRBJ1-2 TRBV5-1 NA CASSPRGLVYGYTF TGCGCCAGCAGCCCCAGGGGATTGGTCTATGGCTACACCTTC
NA TRBJ2-7 TRBV28 NA CASSLPGGYEQYF TGTGCCAGCAGTTTACCCGGCGGGTACGAGCAGTACTTC
NA TRBJ1-2 TRBV7-2 NA CASSLGSPYGYTF TGTGCCAGCAGCTTAGGAAGCCCTTATGGCTACACCTTC
once TRBJ2-3 TRBV5-4 TRBD1 CASSLVSGGFADTQYF TGTGCCAGCAGCTTGGTTTCAGGGGGCTTCGCAGATACGCAGTATTTT
NA TRBJ2-7 TRBV4-1 TRBD2 CASSRFRTSGTSYEQYF TGCGCCAGCAGCCGATTCAGGACTAGCGGGACCTCCTACGAGCAGTACTTC
few TRBJ2-7 TRBV6-2/TRBV6-3 TRBD2 CASSGPRTSGVSYEQYF TGTGCCAGCAGCGGCCCCCGGACTAGCGGGGTATCCTACGAGCAGTACTTC
NA TRBJ2-2 TRBV6-4 NA CASSDEGRNTGELFF TGTGCCAGCAGTGACGAGGGCAGAAACACCGGGGAGCTGTTTTTT
NA TRBJ2-5 TRBV7-8 NA CASSQQVLETQYF TGTGCCAGCAGCCAACAGGTCCTCGAGACCCAGTACTTC
NA TRBJ2-1 TRBV10-2 NA CASSERSAALNNEQFF TGCGCCAGCAGTGAGAGGTCCGCAGCGTTGAACAATGAGCAGTTCTTC
NA TRBJ2-7 TRBV5-1 NA CASSHDARLVSYEQYF TGCGCCAGCAGCCATGATGCCCGACTAGTATCCTACGAGCAGTACTTC
NA TRBJ2-7 TRBV2 TRBD1 CASSGGQVDIEQYF TGTGCCAGCAGCGGTGGACAGGTAGACATCGAGCAGTACTTC
once TRBJ2-5 TRBV9 NA CASSVGSSRETQYF TGTGCCAGCAGCGTAGGTAGTAGCCGAGAGACCCAGTACTTC
NA TRBJ2-1 TRBV3-1/TRBV3-2 NA CASSSLTRGNEQFF TGTGCCAGCAGCTCATTAACTCGGGGTAATGAGCAGTTCTTC
NA TRBJ2-3 TRBV24-1 NA CATGGAGTDTQYF TGTGCCACCGGGGGGGCAGGCACAGATACGCAGTATTTT
once TRBJ1-1 TRBV7-9 NA CASSRIDMATEAFF TGTGCCAGCAGCCGAATAGACATGGCCACTGAAGCTTTCTTT
NA TRBJ1-1 TRBV5-1 NA CASSGPGLRNTEAFF TGCGCCAGCAGCGGACCAGGGTTAAGGAACACTGAAGCTTTCTTT
NA TRBJ2-2 TRBV28 TRBD2 CASSLGLAGFANTGELFF TGTGCCAGCAGCCTGGGACTAGCGGGGTTCGCGAACACCGGGGAGCTGTTTTTT
NA TRBJ1-6 TRBV27 TRBD1 CASSLRDRVNSPLHF TGTGCCAGCAGCCTCCGGGACAGGGTTAATTCACCCCTCCACTTT
NA TRBJ2-7 TRBV27 TRBD1 CASSLTGREQYF TGTGCCAGCAGCCTGACAGGGCGAGAGCAGTACTTC
NA TRBJ2-1 TRBV6-1 NA CASSEQGYGEQFF TGTGCCAGCAGTGAACAGGGCTACGGAGAGCAGTTCTTC
once TRBJ2-7 TRBV7-2 TRBD2 CALGGNTYEQYF TGTGCCCTGGGGGGGAATACCTACGAGCAGTACTTC
NA TRBJ2-7 TRBV5-4 TRBD1 CASGLPGQGYEQYF TGTGCCAGCGGATTGCCGGGACAGGGGTACGAGCAGTACTTC
NA TRBJ1-3 TRBV2 TRBD1 CASRDRGGLGNTIYF TGTGCCAGCAGGGACAGGGGGGGCCTTGGAAACACCATATATTTT
NA TRBJ1-6 TRBV5-6 TRBD1 CASSLFAFWGQLNSPLHF TGTGCCAGCAGCTTGTTTGCCTTTTGGGGACAGTTAAATTCACCCCTCCACTTT
NA TRBJ2-2 TRBV29-1 TRBD2 CSVPGLAGYGELFF TGCAGCGTTCCCGGACTAGCGGGTTACGGGGAGCTGTTTTTT
NA TRBJ2-1 TRBV10-3 TRBD2 CAIRRGGTPYNEQFF TGTGCCATCAGGCGGGGGGGGACGCCTTACAATGAGCAGTTCTTC
NA TRBJ1-5 TRBV28 TRBD1 CASTPQGASNQPQHF TGTGCCAGCACTCCTCAGGGGGCTAGCAATCAGCCCCAGCATTTT
NA TRBJ1-4 TRBV6-1 NA CASSELGAGEKLFF TGTGCCAGCAGTGAATTAGGGGCCGGCGAAAAACTGTTTTTT
NA TRBJ1-1 TRBV6-5 NA CASSLYRATEAFF TGTGCCAGCAGTCTCTACAGGGCCACTGAAGCTTTCTTT
NA TRBJ1-2 TRBV6-5 NA CASRQGAYGYTF TGTGCCAGCAGACAGGGAGCCTATGGCTACACCTTC
once TRBJ2-7 TRBV15 TRBD1 CATSTRTGALEQYF TGTGCCACCAGCACCAGGACAGGAGCCCTCGAGCAGTACTTC
NA TRBJ2-3 TRBV7-2 TRBD2 CASSFGLAGVTDTQYF TGTGCCAGCAGCTTCGGACTAGCGGGGGTCACAGATACGCAGTATTTT
NA TRBJ2-1 TRBV27 TRBD2 CASSSTLRAGATNEQFF TGTGCCAGCAGTTCCACCCTAAGAGCGGGGGCAACAAATGAGCAGTTCTTC
NA TRBJ1-6 TRBV19 NA CASSIVLGGAYNSPLHF TGTGCCAGTAGTATAGTTCTCGGAGGGGCCTATAATTCACCCCTCCACTTT
NA TRBJ2-1 TRBV20-1 TRBD2 CSARGLAGGLAYNEQFF TGCAGTGCTCGTGGGCTAGCGGGAGGGCTTGCCTACAATGAGCAGTTCTTC
NA TRBJ1-4 TRBV7-9 NA CASSHTGNNEKLFF TGTGCCAGCAGCCACACAGGGAATAATGAAAAACTGTTTTTT
NA TRBJ2-3 TRBV3-1/TRBV3-2 NA CASSQEVWWDNTDTQYF TGTGCCAGCAGCCAAGAAGTGTGGTGGGACAACACAGATACGCAGTATTTT
NA TRBJ1-5 TRBV19 TRBD1 CASSRDRVPPKAQHF TGTGCCAGTAGTAGGGACAGGGTCCCTCCAAAGGCCCAGCATTTT
NA TRBJ1-6 TRBV19 NA CASRDSYNSPLHF TGTGCCAGTAGAGACAGCTATAATTCACCCCTCCACTTT
NA TRBJ1-2 TRBV4-2 TRBD1 CASSQGDRGRSYTF TGTGCCAGCAGCCAAGGGGACAGGGGGCGAAGCTACACCTTC
NA TRBJ1-3 TRBV5-1 NA CASSLAGSSGNTIYF TGCGCCAGCAGCTTGGCGGGAAGCTCTGGAAACACCATATATTTT